Listed here is a single T cell receptor (beta chain). Losses at the gene ends were 5 bases for V and 0 bases for J; bases not matched to a gene: 10. This CDR3 comprises 17 residues. The V gene's germline CDR1 is SEHNR and CDR2 FQNEAQ (reference sequence). These data come from a study of blood T cell repertoires in COVID-19. Authors' methods: Cell counts per sample came from amplifying reference gene primers. Produced via immunoSEQ multiplex PCR; TCRdb's table is partial and in-frame only. Clone size and the V and J calls come from that table; the DNA yielded D and trimming. This sample has approximately 140,000 clones, with roughly 80% found just once.

The sequence was collected from a man aged 50-59 years with acute or convalescent COVID-19. The chain is built from TRBV7-9 and TRBJ1-1, with 9 bases lining up with TRBD1. Sequenced: peripheral blood. Here the CDR3 reads CASSRGTGRHMNTEAFF. In DNA, the CDR3 is TGTGCCAGCAGCCGTGGGACAGGGAGACACATGAACACTGAAGCTTTCTTT.